Described below is a single TCR beta chain sequence and its context. Its antigen is currently unknown. The CDR3 is 17 residues long. Germline-derived CDR1 and CDR2 are LNHDA and SQIVND (reference sequence). Trimming pared 5 bases from V and 4 bases from J, leaving 21 bases between. This specimen comes from a study of cytomegalovirus exposure and HLA in healthy donors. Study outcomes and limitations: Exclusion applied to some V segments, including TRBV6-2 and TRBV6-3, as they were indistinguishable.

The primer mix had 60 Vbeta and 13 Jbeta primers. TCRdb's copy holds only in-frame clones and misses some; the assay was immunoSEQ multiplex PCR. The sample holds about 82,000 clones, about 9.4% seen once. The specimen sequenced was PBMCs. V is TRBV19 and J is TRBJ2-1; perhaps TRBD2 as D (6 bases). The origin of this receptor is a man aged 60-69 years in good health and CMV-seropositive. This CDR3 reads CASSHGPGLQAYNEQFF. The CDR3 coding sequence is TGTGCCAGTAGTCACGGGCCGGGACTCCAAGCGTACAATGAGCAGTTCTTC.